The sequence of this TCR beta chain was determined in a study of T cell repertoires in cytomegalovirus infection. Background on the study: HLA-B-restricted CMV epitopes that are well studied were used alongside recently identified HLA-C-restricted ones. An indication of both CMV infection and matching HLA type came from public TCR beta signatures. Study findings and constraints: In two of eight donors, the top clonotype was HLA-C-restricted CMV-specific. People with CMV and the relevant HLA were identified by cumulative public TCR beta family frequency.

In TCRdb, the reads were re-called with MiXCR into one record per CDR3 protein. In the table there are around 500,000 distinct CDR3 sequences, about 42% of which are singletons. The CDR3 covers 17 residues. The trim removed 0 bases at V and 8 bases at J, leaving 6 bases unmatched. Germline V gives CDR1 SGHTA, CDR2 FQGNSA. This clonotype occurred a few times. Its antigen is unknown. The chain uses TRBV7-2 and TRBJ1-6, with TRBD1 identical over 11 bases. The TCR was taken from a human donor in good health (CMV status not recorded). Some clones in this sample may be carry-over from other donors' samples. This sample comprised cultured PBMCs, obtained from culture after CMV antigen stimulation. CDR3 coding DNA: TGTGCCAGCAGCTTAGCGGGGACAGGGGGGACCCATTCACCCCTCCACTTT. Residues: CASSLAGTGGTHSPLHF.